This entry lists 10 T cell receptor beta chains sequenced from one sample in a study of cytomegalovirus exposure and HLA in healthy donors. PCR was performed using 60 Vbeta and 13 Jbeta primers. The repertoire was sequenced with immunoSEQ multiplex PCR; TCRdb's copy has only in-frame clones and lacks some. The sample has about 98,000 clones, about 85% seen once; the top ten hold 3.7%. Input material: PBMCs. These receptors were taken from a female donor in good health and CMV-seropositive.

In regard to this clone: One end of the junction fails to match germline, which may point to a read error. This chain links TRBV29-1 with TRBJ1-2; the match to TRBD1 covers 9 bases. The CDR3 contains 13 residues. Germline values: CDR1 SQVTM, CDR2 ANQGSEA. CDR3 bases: TGCAGCGTTTGGACAGGGGCTAACTATGGCTACCCCTTC. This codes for CSVWTGANYGYPF. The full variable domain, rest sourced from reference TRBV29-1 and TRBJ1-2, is SAVISQKPSRDICQRGTSLTIQCQVDSQVTMMFWYRQQPGQSLTLIATANQGSEATYESGFVIDKFPISRPNLTFSTLTVSNMSPEDSSIYLCSVWTGANYGYPFGSGTRLTVV.

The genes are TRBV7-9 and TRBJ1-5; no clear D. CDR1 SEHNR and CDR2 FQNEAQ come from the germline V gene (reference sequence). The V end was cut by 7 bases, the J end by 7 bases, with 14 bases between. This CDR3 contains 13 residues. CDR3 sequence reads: CASTQNPGQPQHF. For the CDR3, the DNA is TGTGCCAGCACCCAAAATCCGGGACAGCCCCAGCATTTT.

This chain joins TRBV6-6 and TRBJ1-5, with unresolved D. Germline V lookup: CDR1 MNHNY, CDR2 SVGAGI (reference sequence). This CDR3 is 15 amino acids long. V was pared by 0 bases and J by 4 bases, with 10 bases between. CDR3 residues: CASSYSTERNQPQHF. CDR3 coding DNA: TGTGCCAGCAGTTACTCGACGGAGAGGAATCAGCCCCAGCATTTT.

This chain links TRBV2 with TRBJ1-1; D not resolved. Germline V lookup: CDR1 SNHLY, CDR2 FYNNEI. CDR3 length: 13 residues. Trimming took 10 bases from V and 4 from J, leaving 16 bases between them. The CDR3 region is CAIETTAATEAFF. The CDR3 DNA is TGTGCCATCGAAACCACAGCAGCCACTGAAGCTTTCTTT.

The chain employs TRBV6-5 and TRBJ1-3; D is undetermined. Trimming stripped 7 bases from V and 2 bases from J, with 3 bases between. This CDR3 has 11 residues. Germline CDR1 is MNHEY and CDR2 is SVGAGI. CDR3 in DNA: TGTGCCAGCACAGCTGGAAACACCATATATTTT. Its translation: CASTAGNTIYF.

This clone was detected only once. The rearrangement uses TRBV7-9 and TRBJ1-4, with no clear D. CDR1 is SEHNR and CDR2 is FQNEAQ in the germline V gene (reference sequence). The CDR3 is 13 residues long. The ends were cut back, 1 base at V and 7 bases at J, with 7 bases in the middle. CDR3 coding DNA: TGTGCCAGCAGCTTAGTAATCTCTGAAAAACTGTTTTTT. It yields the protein CASSLVISEKLFF.

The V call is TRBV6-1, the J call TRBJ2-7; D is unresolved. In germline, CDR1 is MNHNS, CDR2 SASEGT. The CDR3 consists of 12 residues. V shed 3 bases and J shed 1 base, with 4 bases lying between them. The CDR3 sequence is CASSDQSYEQYF. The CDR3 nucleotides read TGTGCCAGCAGTGACCAGTCCTACGAGCAGTACTTC.

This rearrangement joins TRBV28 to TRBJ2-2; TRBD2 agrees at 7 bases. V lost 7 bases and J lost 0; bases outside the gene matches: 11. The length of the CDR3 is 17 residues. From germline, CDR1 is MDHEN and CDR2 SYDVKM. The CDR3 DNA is TGTGCCAGCACCTTGGGGGGGTTTTTCGCGAACACCGGGGAGCTGTTTTTT. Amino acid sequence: CASTLGGFFANTGELFF.

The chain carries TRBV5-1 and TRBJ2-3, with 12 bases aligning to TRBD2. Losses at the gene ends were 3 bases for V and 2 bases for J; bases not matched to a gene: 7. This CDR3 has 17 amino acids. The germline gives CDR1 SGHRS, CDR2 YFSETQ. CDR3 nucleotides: TGCGCCAGCAGCTCAGAACTAGCGGGGGGCACCACAGATACGCAGTATTTT. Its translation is CASSSELAGGTTDTQYF.

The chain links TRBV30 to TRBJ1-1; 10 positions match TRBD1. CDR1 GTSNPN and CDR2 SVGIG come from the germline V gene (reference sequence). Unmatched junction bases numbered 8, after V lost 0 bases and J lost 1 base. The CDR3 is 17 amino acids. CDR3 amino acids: CAWSVRLGQGKNTEAFF. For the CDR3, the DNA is TGTGCCTGGAGTGTAAGGTTGGGACAGGGGAAGAACACTGAAGCTTTCTTT.